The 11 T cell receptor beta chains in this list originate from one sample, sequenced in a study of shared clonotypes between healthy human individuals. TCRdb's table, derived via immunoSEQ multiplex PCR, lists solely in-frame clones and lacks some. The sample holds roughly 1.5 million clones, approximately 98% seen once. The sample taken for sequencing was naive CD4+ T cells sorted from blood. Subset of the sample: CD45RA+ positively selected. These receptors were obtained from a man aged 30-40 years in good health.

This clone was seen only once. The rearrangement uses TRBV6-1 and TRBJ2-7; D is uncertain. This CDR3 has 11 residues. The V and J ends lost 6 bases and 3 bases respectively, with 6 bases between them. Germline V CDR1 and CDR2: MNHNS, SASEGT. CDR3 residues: CASSQSYEQYF. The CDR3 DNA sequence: TGTGCCAGCAGCCAGAGCTACGAGCAGTACTTC.

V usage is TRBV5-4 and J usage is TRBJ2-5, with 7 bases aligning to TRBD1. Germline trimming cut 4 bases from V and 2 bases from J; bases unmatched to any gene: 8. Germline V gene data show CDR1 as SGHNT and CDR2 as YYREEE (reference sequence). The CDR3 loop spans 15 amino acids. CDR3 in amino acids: CASSRKQGNQETQYF. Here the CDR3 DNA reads TGTGCCAGCAGCCGAAAACAGGGGAATCAAGAGACCCAGTACTTC.

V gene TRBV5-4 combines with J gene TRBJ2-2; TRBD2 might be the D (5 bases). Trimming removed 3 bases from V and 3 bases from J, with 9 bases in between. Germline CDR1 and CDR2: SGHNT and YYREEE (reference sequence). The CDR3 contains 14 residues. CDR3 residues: CASSSDLYTGELFF. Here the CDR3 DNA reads TGTGCCAGCAGCTCGGACTTGTACACCGGGGAGCTGTTTTTT.

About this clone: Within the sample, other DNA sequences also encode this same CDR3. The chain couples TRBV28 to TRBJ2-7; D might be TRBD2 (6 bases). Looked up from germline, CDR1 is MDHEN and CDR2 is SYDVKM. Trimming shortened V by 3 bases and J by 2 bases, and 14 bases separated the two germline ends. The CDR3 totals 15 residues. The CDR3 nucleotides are TGTGCCAGCAGTTTTGGGGGGACGGGAGCCTACGAGCAGTACTTC. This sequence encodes CASSFGGTGAYEQYF.

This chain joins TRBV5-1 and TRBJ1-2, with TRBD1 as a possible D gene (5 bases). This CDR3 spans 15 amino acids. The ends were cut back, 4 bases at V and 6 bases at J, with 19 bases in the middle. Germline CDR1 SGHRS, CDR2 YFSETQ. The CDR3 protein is CASSPREGREDGYTF. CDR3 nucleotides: TGCGCCAGCAGCCCCCGGGAGGGCAGGGAGGATGGCTACACCTTC.

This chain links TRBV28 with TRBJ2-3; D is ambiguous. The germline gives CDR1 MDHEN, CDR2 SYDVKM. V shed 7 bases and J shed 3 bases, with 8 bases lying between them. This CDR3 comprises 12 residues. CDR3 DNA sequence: TGTGCCAGCAACACTCGTACAGATACGCAGTATTTT. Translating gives CASNTRTDTQYF.

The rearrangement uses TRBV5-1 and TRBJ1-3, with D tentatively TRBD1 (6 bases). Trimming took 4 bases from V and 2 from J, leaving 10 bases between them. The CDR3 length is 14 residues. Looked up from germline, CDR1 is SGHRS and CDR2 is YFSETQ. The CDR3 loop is CASSQRTAGNTIYF. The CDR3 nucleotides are TGCGCCAGCAGCCAGAGGACAGCTGGAAACACCATATATTTT.

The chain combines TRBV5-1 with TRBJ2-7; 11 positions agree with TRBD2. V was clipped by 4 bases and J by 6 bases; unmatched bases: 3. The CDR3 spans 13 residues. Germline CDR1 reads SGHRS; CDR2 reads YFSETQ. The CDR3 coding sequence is TGCGCCAGCAGCCGCGGACTAGCGGGCGAGCAGTACTTC. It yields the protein CASSRGLAGEQYF.

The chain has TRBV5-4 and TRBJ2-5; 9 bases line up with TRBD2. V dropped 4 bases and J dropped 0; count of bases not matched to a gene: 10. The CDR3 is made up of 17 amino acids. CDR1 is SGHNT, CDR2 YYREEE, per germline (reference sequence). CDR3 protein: CASSHDSSGRHQETQYF. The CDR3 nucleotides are TGTGCCAGCAGCCACGACTCGAGCGGGAGGCACCAAGAGACCCAGTACTTC.

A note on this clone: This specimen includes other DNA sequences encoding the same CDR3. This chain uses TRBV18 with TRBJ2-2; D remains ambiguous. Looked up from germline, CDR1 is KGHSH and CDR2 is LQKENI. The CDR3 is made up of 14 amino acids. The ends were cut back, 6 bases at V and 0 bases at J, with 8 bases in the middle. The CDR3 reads CASSPPPNTGELFF. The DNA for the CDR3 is TGTGCCAGCTCGCCGCCTCCGAACACCGGGGAGCTGTTTTTT.

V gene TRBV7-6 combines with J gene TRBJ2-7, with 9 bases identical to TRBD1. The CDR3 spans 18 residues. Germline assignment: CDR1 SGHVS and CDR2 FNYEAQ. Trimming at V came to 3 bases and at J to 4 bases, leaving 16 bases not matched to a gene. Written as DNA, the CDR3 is TGTGCCAGCAGCTTGGGACAGGGCTTGACTAGGAGACCATACGAGCAGTACTTC. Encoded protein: CASSLGQGLTRRPYEQYF.